This TCR beta chain appears in the sequencing data of a study of blood T cell repertoires in COVID-19 (dated by TCRdb to 2018 to 2021). General notes on the study: The collaborator samples originated in the United States, Italy and Spain and spanned the acute and convalescent phases of COVID-19. Subjects who had been exposed to COVID-19, were actively infected with it, or had recovered from it provided the deeply sampled blood TCRbeta repertoires that made up the dataset. The samples were drawn from two sources: the first 160 participants of the ongoing ImmuneRACE study, and 1,254 subjects contributed by 6 global collaborators. The material from the prospective study consisted of cDNA or gDNA derived from T cells, B-cell-depleted T cells, or PBMCs. The repertoires were released in a freely available public database intended as a resource for research on the immune response to SARS-CoV-2. A de-identified subject ID, COVID-19 status, age in years and sex were almost always included in the sample metadata. Where HLA class I and class II types were available, the types were taken from metadata supplied by the sample provider, not from assay-based typing.

Findings and caveats that apply to the study as a whole: The quantity of clinical and demographic metadata differed by source and by participant and was supplied without curation.

The CDR3, cysteine through phenylalanine, is 14 amino acids long. Only the CDR3 region is kept as DNA, spanning 42 bases read in frame from base 1. The germline ends are 11 bases apart after V is trimmed by 2 bases and J by 7 bases. The germline V gene sets CDR1 to LGHNA and CDR2 to YSLEER. The immunoSEQ Assay, a bias-controlled multiplex PCR, was used to amplify TCRbeta CDR3 regions from genomic DNA. Under the source paper's analysis protocol: Nucleated cell counts per sample were estimated from amplification of reference gene primers within the assay. To quantify the absolute abundance of each unique TCRbeta CDR3 rearrangement, sequence reads were collapsed and filtered. For each sample, productive Simpson clonality was calculated by taking the square root of Simpson's diversity index across productive rearrangements. Here the immuneACCESS table is served through TCRdb, limited to in-frame sequences with V and J called. Missing clones are a known gap in these copies; in checked studies unresolved V genes cover under half, and the rest lacks a known reason. Clonal size and the V and J genes are those of that table, whereas D and trimming came from the DNA. In this sample the table shows about 55,000 clones, 65% to 90% of which occur a single time. Of the sample, roughly 13% falls within the top ten clones.

Regarding this clone: Its antigen remains unidentified. Base qualities are not at hand, and no much larger clone is one base apart.

Collaborating institutions collected whole blood in K2EDTA tubes following their own protocols. For TCRbeta analysis, collaborators shipped samples as frozen whole blood, isolated PBMCs, or DNA extracted from either of those sample types. Material for sequencing was peripheral blood. The V and J segments used are TRBV4-3 and TRBJ1-4, with the D gene uncertain. The sequence derives from a human donor in a cohort sampled during active COVID-19. The DNA is TGCGCCAGCAGCCAATTAGGACGGGGTGAAAAACTGTTTTTT. The encoded protein is CASSQLGRGEKLFF.